A selection of T cell receptor beta chains follows, all from one sample in a study of identical twins. From the 5' RACE reads, TCRdb called clonotypes with MiXCR, one entry per CDR3 protein. The table lists 400,000 to 550,000 distinct CDR3 sequences, more than 13% of them singletons, with around 0.98% in the top ten. This sample also belongs to another study, concerning yellow fever vaccine responses in identical twins.

Sequencing was performed on CD4+ T cells sorted from blood. Receptors originate from a woman aged 18-35 years in good health. The CDR3 runs from the conserved cysteine through the conserved F or W. D genes are given only for firm matches. Expanded clones are given a class, and other clones once, few, many or no size at all.

j_call d_call v_call cdr3_length clone_size cdr3_aa cdr3_nt
TRBJ2-2 . TRBV7-3 14 . CASSLRGRTGELFF TGTGCCAGCAGCTTAAGGGGGAGGACCGGGGAGCTGTTTTTT
TRBJ1-1 . TRBV12-3/TRBV12-4 12 . CASSFGGVEAFF TGTGCCAGCAGTTTTGGAGGGGTTGAAGCTTTCTTT
TRBJ2-3 TRBD2 TRBV6-2/TRBV6-3 16 few CASSAGTSGVTDTQYF TGTGCCAGCAGCGCCGGGACTAGCGGGGTCACAGATACGCAGTATTTT
TRBJ1-1 . TRBV6-2/TRBV6-3 15 few CASSYSPWGNTEAFF TGTGCCAGCAGTTACTCTCCCTGGGGGAACACTGAAGCTTTCTTT
TRBJ1-5 TRBD1 TRBV12-3/TRBV12-4 17 few CASSLMLRGQGDQPQHF TGTGCCAGCAGTTTAATGCTTAGGGGACAGGGTGATCAGCCCCAGCATTTT
TRBJ2-4 TRBD1 TRBV7-9 14 . CASGPTGGENIQYF TGTGCCAGCGGACCTACAGGGGGCGAAAACATTCAGTACTTC
TRBJ2-3 TRBD2 TRBV12-3/TRBV12-4 18 few CASSRGTSGLPSTDTQYF TGTGCCAGCAGCCGGGGGACTAGCGGACTGCCTAGCACAGATACGCAGTATTTT
TRBJ1-2 . TRBV28 14 . CASRPGFTSYGYTF TGTGCCAGCAGGCCTGGATTTACAAGCTATGGCTACACCTTC
TRBJ1-5 TRBD1 TRBV7-9 14 many CASSFGTGDQPQHF TGTGCCAGCAGCTTCGGGACAGGGGACCAGCCCCAGCATTTT
TRBJ2-2 TRBD2 TRBV4-1 16 few CASSLRTSGSTGELFF TGCGCCAGCAGCCTTAGGACTAGCGGGAGCACCGGGGAGCTGTTTTTT
TRBJ2-1 . TRBV7-7 14 once CASSRSPGEAEQFF TGTGCTAGCAGCCGGTCCCCAGGGGAGGCTGAGCAGTTCTTC
TRBJ2-7 . TRBV12-3/TRBV12-4 13 many CASSFFGPTEQYF TGTGCCAGCAGTTTTTTCGGTCCCACCGAGCAGTACTTC
TRBJ2-7 TRBD1 TRBV20-1 15 many CSARFGTGGPYEQYF TGCAGTGCTAGATTTGGGACAGGGGGCCCCTACGAGCAGTACTTC
TRBJ2-7 . TRBV24-1 16 . CATSGRQGASSYEQYF TGTGCCACCAGTGGACGGCAAGGGGCCAGCTCCTACGAGCAGTACTTC
TRBJ2-3 TRBD2 TRBV20-1 17 few CSAGGAGERGGTDTQYF TGCAGTGCGGGGGGAGCGGGAGAGAGGGGAGGCACAGATACGCAGTATTTT
TRBJ2-5 TRBD1 TRBV2 15 few CASSGERTGSETQYF TGTGCCAGCAGTGGCGAGCGGACAGGGTCAGAGACCCAGTACTTC
TRBJ2-7 . TRBV5-6 15 many CASTGLKGVRYEQYF TGTGCCAGCACCGGTTTGAAGGGGGTACGCTACGAGCAGTACTTC
TRBJ2-3 . TRBV5-1 19 few CASRKGGPSPSASTDTQYF TGCGCCAGCCGAAAGGGGGGGCCATCCCCTTCTGCTAGCACAGATACGCAGTATTTT
TRBJ2-2 . TRBV30 16 . CAWSKRRGIGTGELFF TGTGCCTGGAGTAAAAGGAGAGGGATCGGCACCGGGGAGCTGTTTTTT
TRBJ2-3 . TRBV5-1 12 many CASSYGTDTQYF TGCGCCAGCAGCTATGGGACAGATACGCAGTATTTT
TRBJ2-5 TRBD2 TRBV7-2 15 . CASSPPTSAGETQYF TGTGCCAGCAGCCCCCCCACTAGCGCGGGGGAGACCCAGTACTTC
TRBJ2-1 TRBD2 TRBV7-9 15 . CASSFASGSGNEQFF TGTGCCAGCAGCTTTGCTAGCGGGAGCGGTAATGAGCAGTTCTTC
TRBJ2-1 TRBD2 TRBV30 18 once CAWRVMVGASGSYNEQFF TGTGCCTGGAGGGTTATGGTTGGTGCTAGCGGGTCCTACAATGAGCAGTTCTTC
TRBJ1-2 . TRBV5-1 12 . CASSLPAEGYTF TGCGCCAGCAGCTTGCCGGCGGAAGGCTACACCTTC
TRBJ2-2 . TRBV7-9 14 many CASSLPLNTGELFF TGTGCCAGCAGCTTACCCCTGAACACCGGGGAGCTGTTTTTT
TRBJ2-7 . TRBV11-2 16 few CASSLARLDSTYEQYF TGTGCCAGCAGCTTAGCCCGCCTGGACAGCACCTACGAGCAGTACTTC
TRBJ2-5 TRBD2 TRBV12-3/TRBV12-4 16 . CASSSSRGGFQETQYF TGTGCCAGCAGTTCCTCGCGGGGGGGCTTTCAAGAGACCCAGTACTTC
TRBJ2-3 TRBD1 TRBV20-1 14 . CSAQRTGATDTQYF TGCAGTGCTCAACGCACAGGGGCAACAGATACGCAGTATTTT
TRBJ2-2 . TRBV5-1 13 few CASTWGKGGELFF TGCGCCAGCACTTGGGGGAAAGGCGGGGAGCTGTTTTTT
TRBJ2-3 TRBD2 TRBV20-1 15 . CSASIASGRSDTQYF TGCAGTGCTAGCATCGCTAGCGGGAGATCGGATACGCAGTATTTT
TRBJ2-3 . TRBV30 13 . CAWSGSVVDTQYF TGTGCCTGGAGCGGTAGCGTCGTAGATACGCAGTATTTT
TRBJ2-3 . TRBV20-1 14 . CSADDRGGTDTQYF TGCAGTGCGGACGATCGGGGCGGTACAGATACGCAGTATTTT
TRBJ2-5 . TRBV21-1 18 few CASSKPTGGPFRRETQYF TGTGCCAGCAGCAAGCCAACGGGGGGCCCCTTTCGACGGGAGACCCAGTACTTC
TRBJ2-7 . TRBV10-1 16 few CASSESFPANTYEQYF TGCGCCAGCAGTGAGTCCTTCCCCGCGAATACCTACGAGCAGTACTTC
TRBJ1-2 TRBD1 TRBV7-2 15 . CASSSTGSDIYGYTF TGTGCCAGCAGCTCGACAGGGTCGGATATCTATGGCTACACCTTC
TRBJ2-3 . TRBV12-3/TRBV12-4 16 many CASSFMSGWGTDTQYF TGTGCCAGCAGTTTTATGTCGGGATGGGGCACAGATACGCAGTATTTT
TRBJ2-1 . TRBV7-2 16 . CASSLVVAASYNEQFF TGTGCCAGCAGCTTAGTAGTAGCGGCGTCCTACAATGAGCAGTTCTTC
TRBJ2-2 . TRBV6-6 13 . CASSSLGGGELFF TGTGCCAGCAGTTCCCTCGGCGGCGGGGAGCTGTTTTTT
TRBJ2-2 . TRBV7-6 15 few CASSLAHLNTGELFF TGTGCCAGCAGCTTAGCACACTTGAACACCGGGGAGCTGTTTTTT
TRBJ1-5 . TRBV20-1 14 few CSASHSQGPQPQHF TGCAGTGCTAGCCACTCGCAGGGGCCTCAGCCCCAGCATTTT
TRBJ2-6 . TRBV20-1 13 many CSVPRPGANVLTF TGCAGTGTCCCGCGACCTGGGGCCAACGTCCTGACTTTC
TRBJ1-2 . TRBV28 15 . CASSNPRGVGYGYTF TGTGCCAGCAGTAATCCCCGGGGGGTAGGCTATGGCTACACCTTC
TRBJ2-2 . TRBV6-1 16 . CASSEVLPSSPGELFF TGTGCCAGCAGTGAGGTCCTCCCTTCGTCTCCCGGGGAGCTGTTTTTT
TRBJ1-2 . TRBV4-1 15 many CASSQETATNYGYTF TGCGCCAGCAGCCAAGAGACGGCTACTAACTATGGCTACACCTTC
TRBJ2-7 . TRBV11-3 13 few CASSLERNYEQYF TGTGCCAGCAGCTTAGAGAGGAACTACGAGCAGTACTTC
TRBJ2-3 . TRBV6-2/TRBV6-3 14 few CASIREPGTDTQYF TGTGCCAGCATCCGGGAGCCCGGCACAGATACGCAGTATTTT
TRBJ2-2 TRBD1 TRBV7-3 17 . CASSSGTGGVGTGELFF TGTGCCAGCAGCTCCGGGACAGGGGGCGTCGGCACCGGGGAGCTGTTTTTT
TRBJ1-6 . TRBV30 11 few CGAERDSPLHF TGTGGGGCAGAACGAGATTCACCCCTCCACTTT
TRBJ1-6 . TRBV3-1 14 . CASSVLGSGSPLHF TGTGCCAGCAGCGTACTGGGCTCTGGATCACCCCTCCACTTT
TRBJ2-3 . TRBV12-3/TRBV12-4 12 many CASKRGGDTQYF TGTGCCAGCAAACGAGGGGGGGATACGCAGTATTTT
TRBJ2-7 TRBD2 TRBV5-1 14 few CASSLDGGNYEQYF TGCGCCAGCAGCCTGGACGGGGGGAACTACGAGCAGTACTTC
TRBJ2-2 . TRBV14 15 . CASSQVRVGTGELFF TGTGCCAGCAGCCAAGTAAGGGTCGGGACCGGGGAGCTGTTTTTT
TRBJ2-2 . TRBV20-1 15 . CCARDLSYTTGELFF TGCTGTGCTAGAGATCTCTCCTACACCACCGGGGAGCTGTTTTTT
TRBJ2-7 TRBD1 TRBV20-1 15 many CSALDRGRRINEQYF TGCAGTGCTCTTGACAGGGGGCGTAGAATCAACGAGCAGTACTTC
TRBJ2-1 TRBD2 TRBV3-1 16 few CASSQDFAGGLSEQFF TGTGCCAGCAGCCAAGATTTCGCGGGGGGGCTCAGTGAGCAGTTCTTC
TRBJ2-5 TRBD1 TRBV7-3 21 few CASSLKGRHRGQGTPLGTQYF TGTGCCAGCAGCTTAAAGGGCAGGCACAGGGGACAGGGGACTCCGTTGGGTACCCAGTACTTC
TRBJ2-7 TRBD2 TRBV10-3 14 few CAISELAGVAKQYF TGTGCCATCAGTGAGCTAGCGGGAGTTGCAAAGCAGTACTTC
TRBJ2-1 . TRBV20-1 15 many CSARGAVRSYNEQFF TGCAGTGCTAGAGGTGCGGTCCGCTCCTACAATGAGCAGTTCTTC
TRBJ2-1 . TRBV5-6 14 . CASSLTGEGERQFF TGTGCCAGCAGCTTGACTGGCGAAGGGGAGAGGCAGTTCTTC